This T cell receptor beta chain was sequenced in a study of blood T cell repertoires in COVID-19. The table came from immunoSEQ multiplex PCR; TCRdb's copy has only in-frame clones and leaves some out. The data show roughly 41,000 clones, around four fifths seen once. The CDR3 has 15 amino acids. Germline-derived CDR1 and CDR2 are SGHAT and FQNNGV. With V trimmed by 4 bases and J by 4 bases, 5 bases remained unmatched. The sequenced material came from peripheral blood. The chain is built from TRBV11-2 and TRBJ2-2, with 8 bases lining up with TRBD1. The TCR originated in a man aged 60 to 75 with COVID-19, enrolled during active disease. In DNA form, the CDR3 reads TGTGCCAGCAGCTCTAGACAGGGGACCACCGGGGAGCTGTTTTTT. Residues: CASSSRQGTTGELFF.